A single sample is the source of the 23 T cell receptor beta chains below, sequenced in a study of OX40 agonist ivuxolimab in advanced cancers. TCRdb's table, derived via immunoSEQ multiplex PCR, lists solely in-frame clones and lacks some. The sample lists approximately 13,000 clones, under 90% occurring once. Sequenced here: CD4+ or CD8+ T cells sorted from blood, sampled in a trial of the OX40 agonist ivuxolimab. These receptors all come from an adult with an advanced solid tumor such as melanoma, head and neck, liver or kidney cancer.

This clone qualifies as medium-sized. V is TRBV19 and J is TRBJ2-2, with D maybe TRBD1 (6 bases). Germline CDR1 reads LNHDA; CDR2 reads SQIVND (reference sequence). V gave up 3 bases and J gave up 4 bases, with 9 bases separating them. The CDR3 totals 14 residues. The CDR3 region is CASSIGRGTGELFF. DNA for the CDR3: TGTGCCAGTAGTATTGGCAGGGGCACCGGGGAGCTGTTTTTT.

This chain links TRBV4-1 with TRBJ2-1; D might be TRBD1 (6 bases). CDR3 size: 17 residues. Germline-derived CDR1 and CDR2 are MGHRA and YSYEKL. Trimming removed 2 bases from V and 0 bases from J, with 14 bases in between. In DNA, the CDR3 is TGCGCCAGCAGCCAATACTTAGGACAGAGCTCCTACAATGAGCAGTTCTTC. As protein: CASSQYLGQSSYNEQFF.

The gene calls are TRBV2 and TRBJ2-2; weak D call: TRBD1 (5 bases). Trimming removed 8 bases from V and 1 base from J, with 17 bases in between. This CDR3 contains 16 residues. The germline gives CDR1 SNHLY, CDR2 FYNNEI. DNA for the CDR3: TGTGCCAGCGGTCGGGCAGGGTCGAGGAACACCGGGGAGCTGTTTTTT. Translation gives CASGRAGSRNTGELFF.

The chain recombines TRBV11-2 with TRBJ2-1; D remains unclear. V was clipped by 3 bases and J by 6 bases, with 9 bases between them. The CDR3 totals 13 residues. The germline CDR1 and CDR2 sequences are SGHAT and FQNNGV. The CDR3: CASSLVLLNEQFF. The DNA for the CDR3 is TGTGCCAGCAGCTTGGTTTTGCTCAATGAGCAGTTCTTC.

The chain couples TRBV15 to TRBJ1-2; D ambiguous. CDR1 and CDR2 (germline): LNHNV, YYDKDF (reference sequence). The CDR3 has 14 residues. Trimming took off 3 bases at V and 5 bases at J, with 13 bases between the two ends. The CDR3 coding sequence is TGTGCCACCAGCAGTAGAACGCAGGATTATGGCTACACCTTC. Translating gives CATSSRTQDYGYTF.

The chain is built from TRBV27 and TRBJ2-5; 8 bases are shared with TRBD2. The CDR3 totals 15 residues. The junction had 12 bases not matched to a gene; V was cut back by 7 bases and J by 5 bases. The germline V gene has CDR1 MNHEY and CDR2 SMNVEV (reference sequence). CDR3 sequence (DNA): TGTGCCAGCAAGGATTCAGCGGGAGTAGGTGAGACCCAGTACTTC. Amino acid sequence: CASKDSAGVGETQYF.

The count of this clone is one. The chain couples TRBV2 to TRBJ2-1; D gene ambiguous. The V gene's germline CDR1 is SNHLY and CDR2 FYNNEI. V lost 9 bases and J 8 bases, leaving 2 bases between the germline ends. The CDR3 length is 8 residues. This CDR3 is CASYEQFF. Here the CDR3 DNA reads TGTGCCAGTTATGAGCAGTTCTTC. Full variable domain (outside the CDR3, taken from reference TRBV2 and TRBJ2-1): EPEVTQTPSHQVTQMGQEVILRCVPISNHLYFYWYRQILGQKVEFLVSFYNNEISEKSEIFDDQFSVERPDGSNFTLKIRSTKLEDSAMYFCASYEQFFGPGTRLTVL.

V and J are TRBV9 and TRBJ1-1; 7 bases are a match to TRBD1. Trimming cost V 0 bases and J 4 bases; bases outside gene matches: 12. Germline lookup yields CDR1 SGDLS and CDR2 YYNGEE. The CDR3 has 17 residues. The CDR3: CASSVGDHMRDSTEAFF. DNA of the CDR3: TGTGCCAGCAGCGTAGGAGATCATATGAGGGACAGCACTGAAGCTTTCTTT.

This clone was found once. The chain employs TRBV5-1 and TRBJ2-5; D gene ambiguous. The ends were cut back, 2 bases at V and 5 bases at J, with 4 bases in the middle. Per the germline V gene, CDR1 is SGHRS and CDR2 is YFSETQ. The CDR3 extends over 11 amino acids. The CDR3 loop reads CASSFGETQYF. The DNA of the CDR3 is TGCGCCAGCAGCTTTGGGGAGACCCAGTACTTC.

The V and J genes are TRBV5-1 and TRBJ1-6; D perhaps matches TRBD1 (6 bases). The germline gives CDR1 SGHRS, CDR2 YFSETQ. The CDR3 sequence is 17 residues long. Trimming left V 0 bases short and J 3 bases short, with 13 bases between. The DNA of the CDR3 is TGCGCCAGCAGCTTGGACAGGGATGTGGACTATAATTCACCCCTCCACTTT. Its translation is CASSLDRDVDYNSPLHF.

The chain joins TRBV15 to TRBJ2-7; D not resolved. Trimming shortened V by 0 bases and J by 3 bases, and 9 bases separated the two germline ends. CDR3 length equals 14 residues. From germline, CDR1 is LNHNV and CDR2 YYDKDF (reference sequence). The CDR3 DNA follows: TGTGCCACCAGCAGAGATCTGATCTTCTACGAGCAGTACTTC. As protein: CATSRDLIFYEQYF.

The CDR3 spells CASSEGLGRGQETQYF. In nucleotides, the CDR3 is TGCGCCAGCAGTGAAGGTCTGGGCAGGGGGCAGGAGACCCAGTACTTC. The chain combines TRBV10-1 with TRBJ2-5, with 8 bases lining up with TRBD1. The V gene end was trimmed by 3 bases and the J gene end by 5 bases; junction bases not matched to a gene: 11. The CDR3 runs to 16 residues. The V gene's germline CDR1 is WNHNN and CDR2 SYGVQD (reference sequence).

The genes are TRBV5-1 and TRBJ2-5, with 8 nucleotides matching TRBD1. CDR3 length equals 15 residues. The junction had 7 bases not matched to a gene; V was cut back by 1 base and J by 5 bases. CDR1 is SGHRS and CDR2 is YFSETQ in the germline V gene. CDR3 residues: CASSLRTGGLETQYF. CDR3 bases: TGCGCCAGCAGCTTGAGAACAGGGGGACTGGAGACCCAGTACTTC.

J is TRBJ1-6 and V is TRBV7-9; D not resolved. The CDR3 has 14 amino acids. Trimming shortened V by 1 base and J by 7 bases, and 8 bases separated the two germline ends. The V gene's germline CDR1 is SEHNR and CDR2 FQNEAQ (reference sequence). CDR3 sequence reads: CASSLEQPNSPLHF. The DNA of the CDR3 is TGTGCCAGCAGCTTAGAACAGCCAAATTCACCCCTCCACTTT. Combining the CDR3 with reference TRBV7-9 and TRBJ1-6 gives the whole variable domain DTGVSQNPRHKITKRGQNVTFRCDPISEHNRLYWYRQTLGQGPEFLTYFQNEAQLEKSRLLSDRFSAERPKGSFSTLEIQRTEQGDSAMYLCASSLEQPNSPLHFGNGTRLTVT.

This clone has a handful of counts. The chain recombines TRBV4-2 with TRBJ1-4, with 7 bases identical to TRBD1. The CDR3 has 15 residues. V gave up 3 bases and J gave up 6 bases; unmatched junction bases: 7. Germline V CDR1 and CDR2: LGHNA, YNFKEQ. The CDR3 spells CASSQHDREDEKLFF. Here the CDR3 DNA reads TGTGCCAGCAGCCAGCACGACAGGGAGGATGAAAAACTGTTTTTT.

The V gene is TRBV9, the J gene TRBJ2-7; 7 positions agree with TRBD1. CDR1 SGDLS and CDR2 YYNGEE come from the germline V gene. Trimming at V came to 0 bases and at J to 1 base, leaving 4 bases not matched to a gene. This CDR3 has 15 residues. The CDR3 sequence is CASSVGGDRSYEQYF. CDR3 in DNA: TGTGCCAGCAGCGTAGGAGGGGACAGATCCTACGAGCAGTACTTC.

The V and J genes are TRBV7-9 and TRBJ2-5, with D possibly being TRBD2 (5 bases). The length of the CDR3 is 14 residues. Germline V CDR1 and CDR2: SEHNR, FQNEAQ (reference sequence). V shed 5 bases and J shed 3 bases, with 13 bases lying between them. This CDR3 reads CASSPPDWKETQYF. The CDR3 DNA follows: TGTGCCAGCAGCCCCCCGGACTGGAAAGAGACCCAGTACTTC.

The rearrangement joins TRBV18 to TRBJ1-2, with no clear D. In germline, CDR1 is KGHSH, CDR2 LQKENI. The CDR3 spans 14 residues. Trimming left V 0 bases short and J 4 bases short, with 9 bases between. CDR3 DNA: TGTGCCAGCTCACCACCATCAGGCCGCTATGGCTACACCTTC. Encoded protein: CASSPPSGRYGYTF.

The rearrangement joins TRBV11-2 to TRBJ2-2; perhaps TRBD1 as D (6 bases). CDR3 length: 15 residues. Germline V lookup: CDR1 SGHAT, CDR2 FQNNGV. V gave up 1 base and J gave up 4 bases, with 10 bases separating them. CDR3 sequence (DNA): TGTGCCAGCAGCTTAGGGGGGCTGAGCACCGGGGAGCTGTTTTTT. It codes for CASSLGGLSTGELFF.

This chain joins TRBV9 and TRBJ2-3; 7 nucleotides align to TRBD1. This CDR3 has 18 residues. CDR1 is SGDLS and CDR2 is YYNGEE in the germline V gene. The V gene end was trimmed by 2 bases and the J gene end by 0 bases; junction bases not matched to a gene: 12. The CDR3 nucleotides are TGTGCCAGCAGCGTTTTCGCACAGGGGTATGGAAGCACAGATACGCAGTATTTT. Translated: CASSVFAQGYGSTDTQYF.

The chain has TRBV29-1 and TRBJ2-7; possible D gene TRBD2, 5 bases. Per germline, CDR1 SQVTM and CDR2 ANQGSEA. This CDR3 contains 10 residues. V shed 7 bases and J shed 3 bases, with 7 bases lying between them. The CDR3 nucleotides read TGCAGCGCCCGGGGCTACGAGCAGTACTTC. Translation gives CSARGYEQYF.

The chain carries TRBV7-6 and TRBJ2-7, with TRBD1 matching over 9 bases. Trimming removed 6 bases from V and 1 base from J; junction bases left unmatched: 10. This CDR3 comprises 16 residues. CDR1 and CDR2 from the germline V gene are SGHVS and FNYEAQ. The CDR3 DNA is TGTGCCAGCAGTTTCCAGGACAGGGGTAGATCCTACGAGCAGTACTTC. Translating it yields CASSFQDRGRSYEQYF. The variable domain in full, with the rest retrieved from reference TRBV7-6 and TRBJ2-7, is GAGVSQSPRYKVTKRGQDVALRCDPISGHVSLYWYRQALGQGPEFLTYFNYEAQQDKSGLPNDRFSAERPEGSISTLTIQRTEQRDSAMYRCASSFQDRGRSYEQYFGPGTRLTVT.

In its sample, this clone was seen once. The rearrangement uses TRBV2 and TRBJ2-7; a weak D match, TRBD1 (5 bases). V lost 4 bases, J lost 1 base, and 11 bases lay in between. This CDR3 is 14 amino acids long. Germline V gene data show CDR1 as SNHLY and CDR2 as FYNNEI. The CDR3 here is CASSAAGRSYEQYF. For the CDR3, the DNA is TGTGCCAGCAGTGCGGCAGGGCGTTCCTACGAGCAGTACTTC.